In this sample, the clone carrying this T cell receptor (beta chain) turned up a few times. The data stem from a study of blood T cells in healthy people across ages. CDR1 and CDR2 from the germline V gene are LGHNA and YSLEER. Trimming took 2 bases from V and 0 from J, leaving 21 bases between them. The CDR3 has 19 residues. The use of a sample-barcoded 5' primer and a J-beta primer mix characterized a second PCR of roughly 6 to 11 cycles. TCRdb re-analysed the 5' RACE reads in MiXCR, keeping a single row per CDR3 protein. Of around 970,000 distinct CDR3 sequences listed, approximately 50% are singletons. Per sample, no less than 6 micrograms of total RNA were extracted.

The sequence was obtained from a woman aged 55-69 years in good health. This chain connects TRBV4-3 to TRBJ2-3; TRBD2 might be the D (7 bases). Specimen: blood. CDR3 in amino acids: CASSQHREGGIPSTDTQYF. The CDR3 DNA reads as TGCGCCAGCAGCCAACACCGAGAGGGGGGGATACCTAGCACAGATACGCAGTATTTT.